This T cell receptor (beta chain) was identified during a study of blood T cell repertoires in COVID-19. V lost 3 bases to trimming and J lost 5 bases, with 4 bases between them. CDR1 and CDR2 (germline): SNHLY, FYNNEI. The CDR3 extends over 11 amino acids. Here immunoSEQ multiplex PCR was the method, and the copy in TCRdb shows in-frame clones only, minus some. Of 140,000 to 150,000 clones in the sample, 88% were seen once. The sequencing input was peripheral blood. The clonotype was recovered from a man between 65 and 85 years old with acute or convalescent COVID-19. This chain links TRBV2 with TRBJ2-5; D call uncertain. CDR3 bases: TGTGCCAGCAGTGATATGGAGACCCAGTACTTC. Translation gives CASSDMETQYF.